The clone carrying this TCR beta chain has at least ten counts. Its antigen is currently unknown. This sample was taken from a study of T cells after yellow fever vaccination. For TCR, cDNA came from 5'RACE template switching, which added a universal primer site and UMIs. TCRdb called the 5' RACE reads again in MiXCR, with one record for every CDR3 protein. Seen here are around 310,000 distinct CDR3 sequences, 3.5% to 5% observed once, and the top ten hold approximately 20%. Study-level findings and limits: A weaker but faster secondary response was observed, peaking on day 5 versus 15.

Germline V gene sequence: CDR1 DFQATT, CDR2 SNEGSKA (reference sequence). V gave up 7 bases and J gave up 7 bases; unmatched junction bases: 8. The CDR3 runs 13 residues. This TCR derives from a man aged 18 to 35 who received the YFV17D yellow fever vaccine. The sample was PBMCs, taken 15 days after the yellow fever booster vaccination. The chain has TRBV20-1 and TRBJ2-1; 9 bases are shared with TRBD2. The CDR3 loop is CSVIAGAENEQFF. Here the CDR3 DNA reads TGCAGTGTAATAGCGGGGGCGGAGAATGAGCAGTTCTTC.